This T cell receptor (beta chain) came from a study of CD8+ T cells in alopecia areata. Study summary: Recipients were roughly 6-11-week-old female C3H/HeJ mice grafted with skin from roughly 6-13-month-old C3H/HeJ donors with spontaneous alopecia. Study results and caveats: Normal skin's resident alphabeta T cells are also sequenced in scalp samples.

For this clone: The antigen remains undetermined. The listed genes are named as in mouse. The read terminates 4 residues ahead of where the CDR3 ends, so the germline J gene completes it. Other DNA sequences in the sample encode the same CDR3.

Sorting of pooled cutaneous lymph node cells used CD4, CD8alpha, NKG2D, NKG2ACE and other markers. The CDR3 sequence is 15 residues long. Trimming took off 0 bases at V and 2 bases at J, with 10 bases between the two ends. The V gene's germline CDR1 is GKSSPN and CDR2 SITVG. In each case, RNA was isolated and then reverse transcribed into cDNA as the sequencing template. Data came from immunoSEQ multiplex PCR; TCRdb stores just in-frame clones and leaves some out. Recorded here are around 290,000 clones, none singletons. This rearrangement joins TRBV31 to TRBJ2-2, with D maybe TRBD1 (6 bases). The sequencing input was CD4+ T cells sorted from a lymph node. This clonotype was sampled from a C3H/HeJ mouse with alopecia areata. The MHC haplotype of the strain is H2-k. The chain's CDR3 is CAWSLPGANTGQLYF. Incomplete CDR3 DNA: TGTGCCTGGAGTCTTCCAGGGGCGAACACCGGG.